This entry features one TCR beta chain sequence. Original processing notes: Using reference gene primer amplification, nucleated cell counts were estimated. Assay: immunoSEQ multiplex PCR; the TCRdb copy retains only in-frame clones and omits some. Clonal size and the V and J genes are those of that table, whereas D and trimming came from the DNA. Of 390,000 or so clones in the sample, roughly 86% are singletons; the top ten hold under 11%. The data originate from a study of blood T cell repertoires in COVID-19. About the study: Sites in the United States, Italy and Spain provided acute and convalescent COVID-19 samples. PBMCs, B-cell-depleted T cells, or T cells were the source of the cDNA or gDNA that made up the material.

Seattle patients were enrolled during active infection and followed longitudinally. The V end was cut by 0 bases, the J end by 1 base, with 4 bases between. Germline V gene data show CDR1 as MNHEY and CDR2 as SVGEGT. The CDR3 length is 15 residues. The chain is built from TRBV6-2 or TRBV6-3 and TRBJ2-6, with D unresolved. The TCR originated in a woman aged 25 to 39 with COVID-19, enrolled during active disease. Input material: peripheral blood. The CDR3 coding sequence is TGTGCCAGCAGTTACTCGGCTTCTGGGGCCAACGTCCTGACTTTC. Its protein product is CASSYSASGANVLTF.